The 27 T cell receptor beta chains below were found in one sample sequenced in a study of tissue T cells after allogeneic stem cell transplantation. Sample time point: mouse harvest day 14 after allogeneic transplant. Mouse grafts combined 10^7 T-cell-depleted bone marrow cells with 10^6 splenic CD5+ T cells. Profiling relied on immunoSEQ multiplex PCR, and the TCRdb table lists in-frame clones only, not all of them. Of around 3,100 clones in the sample, 44% were seen once. The sample consisted of gut tissue. The receptors originated from a female BALB/c mouse given C57BL/6 T cells with graft-versus-host disease after an allogeneic hematopoietic cell transplant.

Of note for this clone: The genes and germline here are from mouse. The observed sequence ends 1 residue before the CDR3 terminus, with the missing tail filled in from the germline J gene. The V call is TRBV13-1, the J call TRBJ2-7, with 11 bases that match TRBD2. The CDR3 totals 15 residues. CDR1 is NSHNY and CDR2 is SYGAGN in the germline V gene. With V trimmed by 2 bases and J by 1 base, 2 bases remained unmatched. The chain's CDR3 is CASSDRDWGSYEQYF. Incomplete CDR3 DNA: TGTGCCAGCAGTGACAGGGACTGGGGGTCCTATGAACAGTAC.

In the case of this clone: The gene names here belong to mouse. The CDR3 end is not reached by the read, which stops 1 residue before it; the germline J gene fills it in. The rearrangement links TRBV26 to TRBJ1-6, with D possibly matching TRBD1 (5 bases). TRBJ1-6 is labeled an ORF, and its function is uncertain. CDR1 and CDR2 from the germline V gene are KGHPV and FQNQEV (reference sequence). V dropped 2 bases and J dropped 7 bases, with 9 bases sitting between them. This CDR3 spans 14 amino acids. Incomplete CDR3 DNA: TGTGCCAGCAGTCTGGGACAATGGAATTCGCCCCTCTAC. Translation: CASSLGQWNSPLY. The full CDR3 reads CASSLGQWNSPLYF.

Worth noting for this clone: Genes here carry mouse names. The CDR3 extends 1 residue past the end of the read, so its final part is completed from the germline J gene. This chain joins TRBV1 and TRBJ2-2; 8 nucleotides align to TRBD2. CDR3 length: 16 residues. The ends lost 0 bases at V and 3 bases at J; junction bases unmatched: 3. Germline V gene lookup returns CDR1 NSQYPW and CDR2 LRSPGD (reference sequence). Incomplete CDR3 DNA: TGCACCTGCAGTGCAGACTGGGGGGCGGACACCGGGCAGCTCTAC. It is translated as CTCSADWGADTGQLY. The entire CDR3 sequence reads CTCSADWGADTGQLYF.

In this sample, this clone turned up once. Genes here carry mouse names. The observed sequence ends 1 residue before the CDR3 terminus, with the missing tail filled in from the germline J gene. The chain uses TRBV31 and TRBJ2-3; D is possibly TRBD1 or TRBD2 (6 bases each). V was clipped by 0 bases and J by 0 bases, with 10 bases between them. The CDR3 covers 15 residues. Germline assignment: CDR1 GKSSPN and CDR2 SITVG. CDR3 bases read: TGTGCCTGGAGTCTAGTGGGGGCTAGTGCAGAAACGCTGTAT. Protein sequence: CAWSLVGASAETLY. The CDR3 in its entirety is CAWSLVGASAETLYF.

In regard to this clone: The gene names here belong to mouse. The CDR3 reads CASPPGQNNERLFF. CDR3 DNA, as far as it was read: TGTGCCAGCCCACCGGGACAAAACAACGAAAGATTATTT. V and J are TRBV12-2 and TRBJ1-4; maybe TRBD1 (6 bases). The read terminates 1 residue before the CDR3 end, so the remaining end is supplied by the germline J gene. The CDR3 covers 14 residues. V was pared by 6 bases and J by 4 bases, with 14 bases between. The V gene's germline CDR1 is SGHLS and CDR2 HYDKME.

In the case of this clone: The gene names here belong to mouse. Read coverage stops 1 residue before the CDR3 terminus; the germline J gene supplies the remainder. The V gene is TRBV26, the J gene TRBJ2-7; the match to TRBD1 covers 9 bases. J lost 5 bases, V lost 1 base, and 0 bases had no gene match. CDR1 and CDR2 from the germline V gene are KGHPV and FQNQEV (reference sequence). This CDR3 has 13 residues. The CDR3 reads CASSLWDRDEQYF. The sequenced part of the CDR3 DNA is TGTGCCAGCAGTCTGTGGGACAGGGATGAACAGTAC.

A note on this clone: Genes here carry mouse names. The CDR3 is cut off 1 residue early in the read; its end comes from the germline J gene. The gene calls are TRBV1 and TRBJ2-2, with 7 bases matching TRBD1. The ends lost 3 bases at V and 2 bases at J; junction bases unmatched: 3. The CDR3 runs to 15 residues. Germline V gives CDR1 NSQYPW, CDR2 LRSPGD (reference sequence). Partial CDR3 DNA: TGCACCTGCAGTGCCGGGACAGCCAACACCGGGCAGCTCTAC. Translating gives CTCSAGTANTGQLY. The full CDR3 is CTCSAGTANTGQLYF.

To note about this clone: Here the gene names and germline are mouse. From the germline J gene comes the end of the CDR3, since the read stops 1 residue before it. V is TRBV12-1 and J is TRBJ2-3; TRBD2 aligns across 11 bases. Germline V lookup: CDR1 SGHSN, CDR2 HYEKVE. Trimming cost V 4 bases and J 3 bases; bases outside gene matches: 2. CDR3 length: 14 amino acids. The sequenced CDR3 bases are TGTGCCAGCTCCCGGGACTGGGGGGCAGAAACGCTGTAT. Translated, it gives CASSRDWGAETLY. The whole CDR3 region reads CASSRDWGAETLYF.

This clone was seen only a few times. The genes are named according to mouse. The sequenced fragment ends 1 residue before the CDR3 boundary, so the rest is inferred from the germline J gene. The chain uses TRBV13-1 and TRBJ1-3; TRBD1 is a possible D gene (5 bases). The CDR3 is 15 residues long. CDR1 is NSHNY, CDR2 SYGAGN, per germline. Trimming left V 2 bases short and J 0 bases short, with 9 bases between. CDR3 residues: CASSEGTYSGNTLYF. Partial CDR3 DNA: TGTGCCAGCAGTGAAGGGACCTATTCTGGAAATACGCTCTAT.

Concerning this clone: Genes and germline are mouse. Read sequence stops 1 residue before the CDR3 end, and the germline J gene provides the missing end. This chain uses TRBV29 with TRBJ2-7; D might be TRBD1 or TRBD2, each matching 6 bases. Per germline, CDR1 MSHET and CDR2 SYDVDS. The V end lost 1 base, the J end lost 7 bases, and 8 bases lay between the germline ends. There are 12 residues in the CDR3. The CDR3: CASSLWGREQYF. The sequenced CDR3 bases are TGTGCTAGCAGTTTATGGGGGCGGGAACAGTAC.

Remarks on this clone: Gene names denote mouse genes. This chain's CDR3 is CAWSLGTQYF. The DNA read from the CDR3 is TGTGCCTGGAGTCTAGGCACCCAGTAC. J is TRBJ2-5 and V is TRBV31, with unresolved D. The observed sequence ends 1 residue before the CDR3 terminus, with the missing tail filled in from the germline J gene. Trimming shortened V by 0 bases and J by 8 bases, and 3 bases separated the two germline ends. The CDR3 length is 10 residues. Per the germline V gene, CDR1 is GKSSPN and CDR2 is SITVG.

This clone was picked up a small number of times. Germline and genes: mouse. The read finishes 1 residue shy of the CDR3 end, and the germline J gene is used to complete it. The chain carries TRBV3 and TRBJ1-4, with D possibly matching TRBD1 (5 bases). CDR3 length: 14 amino acids. Trimming took off 2 bases at V and 4 bases at J, with 8 bases between the two ends. Germline CDR1 reads SNHLY; CDR2 reads FYNGKV (reference sequence). Here the CDR3 reads CASSLRGGNERLFF. CDR3 bases read: TGTGCCAGCAGCTTACGCGGGGGCAACGAAAGATTATTT.

A few counts support this clone. Gene names refer to mouse genes. The read comes to an end 1 residue before the CDR3 does, leaving the germline J gene to fill in the end. The V and J genes are TRBV13-2 and TRBJ2-1, with 9 bases lining up with TRBD2. The CDR3 contains 14 residues. The V segment lost 2 bases and the J segment 7 bases; nucleotides outside the gene matches: 4. Looked up from germline, CDR1 is NNHNN and CDR2 is SYGAGS (reference sequence). The sequenced CDR3 bases are TGTGCCAGCGGTGAAGGGGACTGGGAGGCTGAGCAGTTC. It translates to CASGEGDWEAEQF. The entire CDR3 sequence reads CASGEGDWEAEQFF.

Comment on this clone: These gene names are mouse names. The missing CDR3 end, 1 residue past where the read stops, is filled in from the germline J gene. This chain uses TRBV13-2 with TRBJ2-7; 11 bases match TRBD2. Germline CDR1 NNHNN, CDR2 SYGAGS (reference sequence). CDR3 size: 13 residues. The CDR3 spells CASSFTGGAEQYF. Incomplete CDR3 DNA: TGTGCTAGCAGTTTCACTGGGGGGGCTGAACAGTAC.

This clone was detected only a few times. Gene names are the mouse ones. The missing CDR3 end, 1 residue past where the read stops, is filled in from the germline J gene. The chain couples TRBV26 to TRBJ1-6; the D gene is possibly TRBD1 (6 bases). TRBJ1-6 is an open reading frame, and its role is uncertain. The CDR3 contains 15 residues. V was shortened by 3 bases and J by 2 bases, with 8 bases between the two germline ends. Germline CDR1 is KGHPV and CDR2 is FQNQEV (reference sequence). The CDR3 is CASSLRDTYNSPLYF. The covered CDR3 bases are TGTGCCAGCAGTCTTCGGGACACCTATAATTCGCCCCTCTAC.

In its sample, this clone is medium-sized. The germline and genes are mouse ones. With the read ending 1 residue before the CDR3 end, the germline J gene is used to fill in that end. The chain links TRBV5 to TRBJ2-7, with unresolved D. Trimming took off 4 bases at V and 0 bases at J, with 10 bases between the two ends. The V gene's germline CDR1 is LGHNA and CDR2 YNLKQL (reference sequence). The CDR3 has 14 amino acids. Incomplete CDR3 DNA: TGTGCCAGCAGCCCAGACAAGAGCTCCTATGAACAGTAC. As protein: CASSPDKSSYEQY. The full CDR3 sequence reads CASSPDKSSYEQYF.

As regards this clone: Mouse gene names and germline throughout. The CDR3 end lies 1 residue beyond the end of the read and is filled in from the germline J gene. V gene TRBV5 combines with J gene TRBJ2-3; D unclear. CDR3 length: 14 amino acids. The V gene's germline CDR1 is LGHNA and CDR2 YNLKQL (reference sequence). The V and J ends lost 0 bases and 2 bases respectively, with 6 bases between them. Partial CDR3 DNA: TGTGCCAGCAGCCAAGACTCTGTTGCAGAAACGCTGTAT. Its translation: CASSQDSVAETLY. The full CDR3 protein reads CASSQDSVAETLYF.

This clone was counted between two and nine times. Gene names and germline refer to mouse. Read coverage stops 1 residue before the CDR3 terminus; the germline J gene supplies the remainder. The chain is built from TRBV13-2 and TRBJ2-7; 8 nucleotides align to TRBD2. The germline gives CDR1 NNHNN, CDR2 SYGAGS (reference sequence). After removal of 5 bases from V and 7 bases from J, the junction contained 2 bases not matched to a gene. This CDR3 has 11 residues. The CDR3 spells CASGDWEEQYF. The DNA read from the CDR3 is TGTGCCAGCGGGGACTGGGAGGAACAGTAC.

Remarks on this clone: Gene and germline names: mouse. The read ends 1 residue early relative to the CDR3; the germline J gene fills the gap. The V gene is TRBV23, the J gene TRBJ2-3; TRBD1, the D gene given by the table, was not confirmed from the DNA. CDR3 length equals 15 residues. Per the germline V gene, CDR1 is KGHTA and CDR2 is FQNQQP. CDR3 bases read: TGCTCCAGCAGTCTCCAGGGGCGTAGTGCAGAAACGCTGTAT. Protein sequence: CSSSLQGRSAETLY. The CDR3, in full, reads CSSSLQGRSAETLYF.

This clone is deemed medium-sized. Gene names follow the mouse nomenclature. The read falls 1 residue short of the CDR3 end, and the missing part is taken from the germline J gene. The chain links TRBV3 to TRBJ2-1; TRBD2 is a possible D gene (5 bases). V gave up 4 bases and J gave up 1 base, with 11 bases separating them. From germline, CDR1 is SNHLY and CDR2 FYNGKV (reference sequence). The CDR3 loop spans 15 amino acids. CDR3 sequence reads: CASSSPLGNYAEQFF. The sequenced part of the CDR3 DNA is TGTGCCAGCAGCTCCCCTCTGGGAAACTATGCTGAGCAGTTC.

This clone was detected a few times. The genes are named according to mouse. CDR3 amino acids: CASSPTGGGFNQDTQYF. CDR3 bases read: TGTGCCAGCTCTCCGACTGGGGGGGGCTTTAACCAAGACACCCAGTAC. The J gene is TRBJ2-5, the V gene TRBV12-2; 11 nucleotides agree with TRBD2. With the read ending 1 residue before the CDR3 end, the germline J gene is used to fill in that end. This CDR3 comprises 17 residues. Per the germline V gene, CDR1 is SGHLS and CDR2 is HYDKME. V lost 2 bases and J lost 0; bases outside the gene matches: 6. Combining the CDR3 with reference TRBV12-2 and TRBJ2-5 gives the whole variable domain NSGVVQSPRYIIKGKGERSILKCIPISGHLSVAWYQQTQGQELKFFIQHYDKMERDKGNLPSRFSVQQFDDYHSEMNMSALELEDSAVYFCASSPTGGGFNQDTQYFGPGTRLLVL.

Remarks on this clone: Here the gene names and germline are mouse. CDR3 amino acids: CASRDWGEEQYF. The part of the CDR3 DNA that was read is TGTGCCAGCAGGGACTGGGGGGAGGAACAGTAC. This chain connects TRBV19 to TRBJ2-7; 11 positions match TRBD2. The read ends 1 residue early relative to the CDR3; the germline J gene fills the gap. In germline, CDR1 is FNHDT, CDR2 SITEND (reference sequence). J gave up 7 bases and V 5 bases, and 2 bases lay outside the gene matches. CDR3 size: 12 residues. Full variable domain (missing parts from reference TRBV19 and TRBJ2-7): GGIITQTPKFLIGQEGQKLTLKCQQNFNHDTMYWYRQDSGKGLRLIYYSITENDLQKGDLSEGYDASREKKSSFSLTVTSAQKNEMAVFLCASRDWGEEQYFGPGTRLTVL.

Turning to this clone: Genes and germline come from the mouse. The read ends 1 residue shy of where the CDR3 ends; the end is completed using the germline J gene. V is TRBV16 and J is TRBJ2-5, with 7 bases lining up with TRBD2. The V and J ends lost 5 bases and 6 bases, in that order; junction bases with no gene match: 5. This CDR3 has 13 amino acids. Germline CDR1 and CDR2: SGHSA and FRNQAP. Here the CDR3 reads CASSQPGGDTQYF. The sequenced CDR3 bases are TGTGCAAGCAGCCAGCCGGGGGGGGACACCCAGTAC.

This clone has more than one count but fewer than ten. The gene names given are mouse names. CDR3 loop: CASSSYRGPGSDYTF. CDR3 DNA, as far as it was read: TGTGCCAGCAGCTCATACAGGGGGCCGGGGTCCGACTACACC. The chain joins TRBV26 to TRBJ1-2, with TRBD1 matching 9 bases. The CDR3 end is not reached by the read, which stops 1 residue before it; the germline J gene fills it in. With 6 bases clipped from V and 5 bases from J, the junction kept 10 bases outside the gene matches. The CDR3 totals 15 residues. Germline V gene sequence: CDR1 KGHPV, CDR2 FQNQEV (reference sequence).

To note about this clone: Gene names are the mouse ones. The read stops 1 residue short of the end of the CDR3; the missing end is completed from the germline J gene. The rearrangement joins TRBV4 to TRBJ2-7; unclear D gene. With 3 bases removed from V and 7 bases from J, the gap between germline ends came to 7 bases. Germline values: CDR1 LGHDT, CDR2 YNNKQL (reference sequence). This CDR3 comprises 11 residues. The CDR3 sequence is CASSYGGEQYF. The DNA read from the CDR3 is TGTGCCAGCAGCTATGGTGGAGAACAGTAC.

Points on this clone: Gene names are mouse gene names. The DNA read from the CDR3 is TGTGCCAGCAGTCAGGGACCAAACACAGAAGTCTTC. Its translation: CASSQGPNTEVF. The entire CDR3 sequence reads CASSQGPNTEVFF. The rearrangement joins TRBV26 to TRBJ1-1; possibly TRBD1 for D (5 bases). The read falls 1 residue short of the CDR3 end, and the missing part is taken from the germline J gene. From germline, CDR1 is KGHPV and CDR2 FQNQEV (reference sequence). The CDR3 spans 13 residues. The V gene lost 4 bases and the J gene lost 0 bases, with 6 bases spanning the gap.

With respect to this clone: Mouse germline and gene names are used. Here the CDR3 reads CASSRLGSSAETLYF. The part of the CDR3 DNA that was read is TGTGCCAGCAGCCGACTGGGGTCTAGTGCAGAAACGCTGTAT. The chain couples TRBV5 to TRBJ2-3; TRBD2 aligns across 8 bases. The read ends 1 residue shy of where the CDR3 ends; the end is completed using the germline J gene. CDR1 LGHNA and CDR2 YNLKQL come from the germline V gene (reference sequence). CDR3 length: 15 residues. V was clipped by 4 bases and J by 0 bases; unmatched bases: 3.